This T cell receptor (beta chain) comes out of a study of OX40 agonist ivuxolimab in advanced cancers. Study-wide context: Hepatocellular carcinoma, melanoma, renal cell or head and neck cancer affected the dose-escalation patients. Notes on the study in general: Relative to CD4+, CD8+ T cells held more expanded clones on average. Not determined was the antigen specificity of the expanded peripheral T cells. Also showing low normalized T-cell clonal expansion were some of the nonresponders.

Of note for this clone: Its antigen is unknown.

Clones were read by immunoSEQ multiplex PCR, and TCRdb kept only the in-frame ones, dropping some. The data hold 50,000 to 65,000 clones, with over 75% observed a single time. The CDR3 runs to 14 residues. Germline loops: CDR1 SNHLY, CDR2 FYNNEI. The V gene lost 11 bases and the J gene lost 2 bases, with 13 bases spanning the gap. This sequence was found in an adult with an advanced solid tumor such as melanoma, head and neck, liver or kidney cancer. The V call is TRBV2, the J call TRBJ2-6; D is unclear. Sequenced material: CD4+ or CD8+ T cells sorted from blood, taken in a trial of the OX40 agonist ivuxolimab. CDR3 DNA: TGTGCCGCCTCAGGTGAAGCTGGGGCCAACGTCCTGACTTTC. Protein: CAASGEAGANVLTF.